The 21 T cell receptor beta chains below come from one sample, sequenced in a study of T cell responses to AZD1222 COVID-19 vaccine. Sequencing was performed with immunoSEQ multiplex PCR; in TCRdb, only in-frame clones are kept and a portion is missing. The sample has 150,000 or so clones, more than 85% seen once. Sequences were derived from peripheral blood, sampled on day 0 of MenACWY control vaccination. The receptor source for this set is an adult in good health.

V is TRBV5-1 and J is TRBJ1-4; TRBD1 aligns across 8 bases. Germline V gene data show CDR1 as SGHRS and CDR2 as YFSETQ. Unmatched junction bases numbered 7, after V lost 4 bases and J lost 8 bases. There are 14 residues in the CDR3. The CDR3 bases are TGCGCCAGCAGCGGACAGGGAAGAAAGGAAAAACTGTTTTTT. It specifies CASSGQGRKEKLFF.

The chain couples TRBV19 to TRBJ2-1; D gene unclear. This CDR3 is 14 amino acids long. Per the germline V gene, CDR1 is LNHDA and CDR2 is SQIVND (reference sequence). Deletions cut 3 bases from V and 4 bases from J, with 10 bases between. The CDR3 DNA sequence: TGTGCCAGTAGTATGTCTTCTCCGTACAATGAGCAGTTCTTC. Protein product: CASSMSSPYNEQFF.

V is TRBV11-3 and J is TRBJ2-5, with 12 bases matching TRBD1. CDR3 length equals 16 residues. Unmatched junction bases numbered 3, after V lost 0 bases and J lost 4 bases. CDR1 and CDR2 (germline): SGHNT, YENEEA. The DNA for the CDR3 is TGTGCCAGCAGCTTAGATTGGGACAGGGGGCGAGAGACCCAGTACTTC. Translated, it gives CASSLDWDRGRETQYF. Based on the CDR3 plus reference TRBV11-3 and TRBJ2-5, the full variable domain is EAGVVQSPRYKIIEKKQPVAFWCNPISGHNTLYWYLQNLGQGPELLIRYENEEAVDDSQLPKDRFSAERLKGVDSTLKIQPAELGDSAVYLCASSLDWDRGRETQYFGPGTRLLVL.

The sample holds one count of this clone. The chain carries TRBV2 and TRBJ1-4; 7 bases align to TRBD1. The CDR3 contains 15 residues. CDR1 and CDR2 from the germline V gene are SNHLY and FYNNEI. V lost 3 bases and J lost 8; bases outside the gene matches: 9. CDR3 amino acids: CASSDRGLRGEKLFF. The CDR3 DNA reads as TGTGCCAGCAGTGACAGGGGGTTACGCGGGGAAAAACTGTTTTTT.

The V and J genes are TRBV2 and TRBJ2-1; a weak D match, TRBD2 (6 bases). Germline V lookup: CDR1 SNHLY, CDR2 FYNNEI. V shed 5 bases and J shed 3 bases, with 17 bases lying between them. The CDR3 is 16 residues long. The CDR3: CASSPPGGGGYNEQFF. The DNA for the CDR3 is TGTGCCAGCAGTCCCCCCGGGGGTGGGGGCTACAATGAGCAGTTCTTC. Full variable domain (remainder filled in from reference TRBV2 and TRBJ2-1): EPEVTQTPSHQVTQMGQEVILRCVPISNHLYFYWYRQILGQKVEFLVSFYNNEISEKSEIFDDQFSVERPDGSNFTLKIRSTKLEDSAMYFCASSPPGGGGYNEQFFGPGTRLTVL.

The chain couples TRBV18 to TRBJ1-1; D gene uncertain. Germline-derived CDR1 and CDR2 are KGHSH and LQKENI. This CDR3 is 12 amino acids long. Trimming removed 3 bases from V and 11 bases from J, with 13 bases in between. The CDR3 DNA is TGTGCCAGCTCACCGGATAAGGGAGCGGCTTTCTTT. It specifies CASSPDKGAAFF. Supplemented by reference TRBV18 and TRBJ1-1, the full variable domain reads NAGVMQNPRHLVRRRGQEARLRCSPMKGHSHVYWYRQLPEEGLKFMVYLQKENIIDESGMPKERFSAEFPKEGPSILRIQQVVRGDSAAYFCASSPDKGAAFFGQGTRLTVV.

This clone was observed a handful of times. V and J are TRBV7-9 and TRBJ2-7, with D perhaps matching TRBD1 or TRBD2 (5 bases each). CDR1 and CDR2 from the germline V gene are SEHNR and FQNEAQ (reference sequence). The V end lost 4 bases, the J end lost 12 bases, and 16 bases lay between the germline ends. The length of the CDR3 is 12 residues. The CDR3 reads CASSSDPGRRYF. CDR3 in DNA: TGTGCCAGCAGCTCGGATCCGGGACGCCGGTACTTC.

The chain links TRBV18 to TRBJ2-5, with 13 positions matching TRBD2. With 5 bases clipped from V and 5 bases from J, the junction kept 11 bases outside the gene matches. The germline CDR1 and CDR2 sequences are KGHSH and LQKENI. The CDR3 consists of 17 residues. The chain's CDR3 is CASSEGLAGASGETQYF. The CDR3 coding sequence is TGTGCCAGCTCAGAAGGACTAGCGGGGGCCTCCGGGGAGACCCAGTACTTC.

The gene calls are TRBV19 and TRBJ2-7; D gene ambiguous. Germline loops: CDR1 LNHDA, CDR2 SQIVND (reference sequence). This CDR3 comprises 14 residues. Trimming stripped 1 base from V and 5 bases from J, with 12 bases between. In DNA form, the CDR3 reads TGTGCCAGTAGTATAGGGTTATTGAGTAACGAGCAGTACTTC. Its translation: CASSIGLLSNEQYF.

The rearrangement joins TRBV24-1 to TRBJ2-3; 9 bases align to TRBD1. There are 18 residues in the CDR3. Per the germline V gene, CDR1 is KGHDR and CDR2 is SFDVKD. V dropped 5 bases and J dropped 1; count of bases not matched to a gene: 12. The CDR3 loop is CATSVGQGLRYGTDTQYF. DNA for the CDR3: TGTGCCACCAGTGTTGGACAGGGGCTCCGGTATGGCACAGATACGCAGTATTTT.

The chain is built from TRBV24-1 and TRBJ2-3; 9 bases are shared with TRBD1. The V gene end was trimmed by 5 bases and the J gene end by 6 bases; junction bases not matched to a gene: 8. This CDR3 contains 15 residues. Germline CDR1 is KGHDR and CDR2 is SFDVKD. The CDR3 protein is CATSGGQGLADTQYF. In DNA form, the CDR3 reads TGTGCCACCAGTGGGGGACAGGGTTTAGCGGATACGCAGTATTTT.

V and J are TRBV27 and TRBJ1-1, with D possibly being TRBD1 (6 bases). The germline V gene encodes CDR1 MNHEY and CDR2 SMNVEV (reference sequence). V was pared by 6 bases and J by 5 bases, with 16 bases between. The CDR3 contains 14 residues. The CDR3 DNA sequence: TGTGCCAGCAGACGTTGGGGGGCGGTGACTGAAGCTTTCTTT. This translates into CASRRWGAVTEAFF.

The chain carries TRBV24-1 and TRBJ2-5; 10 bases are a match to TRBD1. J was trimmed by 3 bases and V by 4 bases; bases with no gene match: 10. This CDR3 contains 17 residues. Germline CDR1 is KGHDR and CDR2 is SFDVKD. In nucleotides, the CDR3 is TGTGCCACCAGTGACGTCAAGACAGGGGGCTTGAAAGAGACCCAGTACTTC. It specifies CATSDVKTGGLKETQYF.

The CDR3 region has the DNA TGCGCCAGCAGCCCCGGGACACGGACACACGAGCAGTACTTC. This gives the protein CASSPGTRTHEQYF. The chain is built from TRBV5-1 and TRBJ2-7, with D maybe TRBD1 (6 bases). Looked up from germline, CDR1 is SGHRS and CDR2 is YFSETQ. The V and J ends lost 4 bases and 5 bases respectively, with 16 bases between them. This CDR3 is built from 14 residues. The full variable domain, in which reference TRBV5-1 and TRBJ2-7 provide the parts outside the CDR3, is KAGVTQTPRYLIKTRGQQVTLSCSPISGHRSVSWYQQTPGQGLQFLFEYFSETQRNKGNFPGRFSGRQFSNSRSEMNVSTLELGDSALYLCASSPGTRTHEQYFGPGTRLTVT.

The rearrangement uses TRBV11-3 and TRBJ2-7, with TRBD2 identical over 8 bases. CDR3 length: 15 residues. The germline CDR1 and CDR2 sequences are SGHNT and YENEEA. J gave up 4 bases and V 1 base, and 6 bases lay outside the gene matches. The CDR3: CASSLGGTSAYEQYF. The CDR3 nucleotides read TGTGCCAGCAGCTTAGGAGGGACTAGTGCTTACGAGCAGTACTTC.

This chain connects TRBV19 to TRBJ1-6; possible D gene TRBD1, 6 bases. The V end lost 6 bases, the J end lost 3 bases, and 12 bases lay between the germline ends. CDR3 length: 15 residues. Germline V CDR1 and CDR2: LNHDA, SQIVND (reference sequence). CDR3 loop: CASRMGDNYNSPLHF. CDR3 bases: TGTGCCAGTAGAATGGGGGACAACTATAATTCACCCCTCCACTTT.

The chain couples TRBV20-1 to TRBJ1-1; 10 bases map to TRBD1. The CDR3 extends over 11 amino acids. Germline-derived CDR1 and CDR2 are DFQATT and SNEGSKA (reference sequence). The CDR3 here is CRAGTGDFAFF. The CDR3, as DNA: TGCAGGGCCGGGACAGGGGATTTTGCTTTCTTT.

This chain uses TRBV29-1 with TRBJ1-1, with TRBD1 matching 9 bases. The CDR3 consists of 15 residues. V was clipped by 0 bases and J by 1 base; unmatched bases: 3. Germline V lookup: CDR1 SQVTM, CDR2 ANQGSEA. The CDR3 DNA reads TGCAGCGTTGAAGAAACGGGACAGGGGAACACTGAAGCTTTCTTT. It is translated as CSVEETGQGNTEAFF.

This sequence joins TRBV5-6 and TRBJ1-6; D call uncertain. The V gene's germline CDR1 is SGHDT and CDR2 YYEEEE. The CDR3 has 14 residues. Between the trimmed V and J ends, which lost 0 bases and 6 bases, there was a span of 7 bases. The CDR3 sequence: CASSLGPVNSPLHF. The CDR3 coding sequence is TGTGCCAGCAGCTTGGGGCCAGTTAATTCACCCCTCCACTTT.

This clone was seen only once. The V call is TRBV6-2 or TRBV6-3, the J call TRBJ1-5, with D hard to call. The CDR3 has 11 residues. Trimming pared 5 bases from V and 9 bases from J, leaving 8 bases between. The germline V gene has CDR1 MNHEY and CDR2 SVGEGT. This CDR3 is CASSDGRPQHF. The CDR3 bases are TGTGCCAGCAGTGATGGACGGCCCCAGCATTTT.

The rearrangement joins TRBV14 to TRBJ2-6, with D perhaps TRBD1 (6 bases). Germline CDR1 SGHDN, CDR2 FVKESK. The CDR3 is made up of 15 amino acids. V was shortened by 4 bases and J by 4 bases, with 11 bases between the two germline ends. The CDR3: CASSRTGIGANVLTF. The CDR3 DNA is TGTGCCAGCAGCCGCACAGGGATCGGGGCCAACGTCCTGACTTTC.